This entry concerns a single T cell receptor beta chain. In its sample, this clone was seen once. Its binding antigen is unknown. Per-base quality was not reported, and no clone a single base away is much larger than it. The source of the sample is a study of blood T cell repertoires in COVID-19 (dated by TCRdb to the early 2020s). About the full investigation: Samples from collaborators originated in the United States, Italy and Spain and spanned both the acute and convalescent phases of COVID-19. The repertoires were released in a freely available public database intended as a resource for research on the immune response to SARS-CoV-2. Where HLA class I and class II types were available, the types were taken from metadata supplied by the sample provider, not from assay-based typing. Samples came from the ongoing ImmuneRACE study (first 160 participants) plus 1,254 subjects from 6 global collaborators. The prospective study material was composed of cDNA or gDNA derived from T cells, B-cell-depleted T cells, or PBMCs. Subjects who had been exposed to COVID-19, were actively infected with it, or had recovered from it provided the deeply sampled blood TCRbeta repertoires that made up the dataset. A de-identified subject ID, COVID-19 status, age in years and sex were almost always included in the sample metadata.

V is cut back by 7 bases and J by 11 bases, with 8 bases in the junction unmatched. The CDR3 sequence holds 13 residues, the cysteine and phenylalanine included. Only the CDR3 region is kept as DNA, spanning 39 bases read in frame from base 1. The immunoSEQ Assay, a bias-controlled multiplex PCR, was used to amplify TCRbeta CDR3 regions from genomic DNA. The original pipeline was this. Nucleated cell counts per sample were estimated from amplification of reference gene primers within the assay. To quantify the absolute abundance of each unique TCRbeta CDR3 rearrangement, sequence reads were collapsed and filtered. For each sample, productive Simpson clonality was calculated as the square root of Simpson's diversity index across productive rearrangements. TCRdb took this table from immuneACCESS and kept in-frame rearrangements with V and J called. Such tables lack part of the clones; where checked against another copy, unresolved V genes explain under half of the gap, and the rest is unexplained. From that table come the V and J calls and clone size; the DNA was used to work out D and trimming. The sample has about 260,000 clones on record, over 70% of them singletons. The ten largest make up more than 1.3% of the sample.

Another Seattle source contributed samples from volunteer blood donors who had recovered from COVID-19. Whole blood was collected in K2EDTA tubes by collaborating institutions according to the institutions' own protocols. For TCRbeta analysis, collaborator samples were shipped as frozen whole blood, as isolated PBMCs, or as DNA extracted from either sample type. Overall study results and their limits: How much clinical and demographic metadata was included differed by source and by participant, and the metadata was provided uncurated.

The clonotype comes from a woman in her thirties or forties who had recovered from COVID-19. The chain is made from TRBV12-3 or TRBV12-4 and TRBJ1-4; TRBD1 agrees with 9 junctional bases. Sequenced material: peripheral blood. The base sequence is TGTGCCAGCACCGAACAGGGGGCCGGGAAACTGTTTTTT. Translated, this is CASTEQGAGKLFF.